These T cell receptor beta chains were read from a single sample in a study of beta chain features in type 1 diabetes. The data were produced by immunoSEQ multiplex PCR, yet TCRdb's version contains in-frame clones alone and is incomplete. The table includes a few hundred thousand clones, less than 35% detected once. Sequencing was done on a sample of central memory CD4+ T cells from blood. All receptors come from a man aged 30 to 45 in good health. CDR3s include the opening cysteine and the closing phenylalanine or tryptophan. The D gene is left open where the match is weak. Clone size is stated in some rows and not others, as once, few, many or a class when expanded.

d_call	clone_size	j_call	v_call	cdr3_nt	cdr3_aa
NA	NA	TRBJ1-2	TRBV5-4	TGTGCCAGCACCTTGGGTCGTTCGAGTGACTATGGCTACACCTTC	CASTLGRSSDYGYTF
NA	few	TRBJ1-1	TRBV19	TGTGCCAGTAGTGTTTTACAGGGGAACACTGAAGCTTTCTTT	CASSVLQGNTEAFF
NA	NA	TRBJ2-3	TRBV7-2	TGTGCCAGCAGCTCCCGACTAGTTCCCACGCAGTATTTT	CASSSRLVPTQYF
NA	NA	TRBJ1-4	TRBV30	TGTGCCTGGACACCTACAACTAATGAAAAACTGTTTTTT	CAWTPTTNEKLFF
NA	NA	TRBJ1-2	TRBV19	TGTGCCAGTAGTACCGAGGACGGCTCTTATGGCTACACCTTC	CASSTEDGSYGYTF
NA	NA	TRBJ2-3	TRBV6-5	TGTGCCAGCAAAACCGAGATTGGCACAGATACGCAGTATTTT	CASKTEIGTDTQYF
TRBD1	few	TRBJ1-6	TRBV6-5	TGTGCCAGCAGTTACTCGACCGGGACAGCCAATTCACCCCTCCACTTT	CASSYSTGTANSPLHF
NA	few	TRBJ1-2	TRBV9	TGTGCCAGCAGCTTACTGACAGGTTATGGCTACACCTTC	CASSLLTGYGYTF
NA	few	TRBJ2-1	TRBV5-1	TGCGCCAGCAGCTTGGAAGGTAATGAGCAGTTCTTC	CASSLEGNEQFF
NA	NA	TRBJ2-7	TRBV30	TGTGCCTGGATCCCGGCTCCCTCAAGCCCCTACGAGCAGTACTTC	CAWIPAPSSPYEQYF
NA	many	TRBJ2-3	TRBV18	TGTGCCAGCTCACCACCGGGCGGGACCGCAGATACGCAGTATTTT	CASSPPGGTADTQYF
NA	NA	TRBJ2-3	TRBV11-3	TGTGCCAGCAGCCCGGGAGAGCTCACAGATACGCAGTATTTT	CASSPGELTDTQYF
NA	NA	TRBJ1-6	TRBV13	TGTGCCAGCAGCCCCGGGTCTGGGGGGTCGGACTCACCCCTCCACTTT	CASSPGSGGSDSPLHF
NA	NA	TRBJ2-5	TRBV7-9	TGTGCCAGCAGCTTTAATTCCGGAGGAGAGACCCAGTACTTC	CASSFNSGGETQYF
NA	few	TRBJ2-2	TRBV7-2	TGTGCCAGCAGCTTGGCTTCTCCAAACACCGGGGAGCTGTTTTTT	CASSLASPNTGELFF
NA	few	TRBJ1-2	TRBV6-1	TGTGCCAGCAGTCTGGCGGAGGGAAACTATGGCTACACCTTC	CASSLAEGNYGYTF
TRBD2	many	TRBJ2-5	TRBV30	TGTGCCTGGAGTGTACTGGGGGGGATCCAAGAGACCCAGTACTTC	CAWSVLGGIQETQYF
NA	NA	TRBJ1-6	TRBV4-3	TGCGCCAGCAGCCACAAGGCTGATAATTCACCCCTCCACTTT	CASSHKADNSPLHF
NA	many	TRBJ2-4	TRBV7-9	TGTGCCAGCAGCTTAGATGTCACCACCAAAAACATTCAGTACTTC	CASSLDVTTKNIQYF
NA	NA	TRBJ1-2	TRBV20-1	TGCAGTGCCCGGAACAACTATGGCTACACCTTC	CSARNNYGYTF
NA	few	TRBJ2-6	TRBV4-3	TGCGCCAGCAGCCAAGACCCGAGGTCTGGGGCCAACGTCCTGACTTTC	CASSQDPRSGANVLTF
TRBD1	few	TRBJ1-1	TRBV6-1	TGTGCCAGCAGTTGGGACAGGGACACTGAAGCTTTCTTT	CASSWDRDTEAFF
NA	NA	TRBJ2-2	TRBV30	TGTGCCTCCTCGAGAGGGCCCTTGGCCACCGGGGAGCTGTTTTTT	CASSRGPLATGELFF
NA	few	TRBJ2-3	TRBV30	TGTGCCTGGAGCAGGGTTGTTGCAGATACGCAGTATTTT	CAWSRVVADTQYF
NA	few	TRBJ2-1	TRBV2	TGTGCCAGCGCCTTCGAAAGGGGTCACAATGAGCAGTTCTTC	CASAFERGHNEQFF
NA	NA	TRBJ2-1	TRBV29-1	TGCAGCGTTGACGGCAGGGCCAATGAGCAGTTCTTC	CSVDGRANEQFF
NA	many	TRBJ2-1	TRBV7-2	TGTGCCAGCAGTCCTTCTGGGTCGGTTATGGTGAGGTTCTTC	CASSPSGSVMVRFF
TRBD2	NA	TRBJ2-1	TRBV6-1	TGTGCCAGCAGTGCGGGACTAGCGGGGACCTACAATGAGCAGTTCTTC	CASSAGLAGTYNEQFF
TRBD1	NA	TRBJ2-5	TRBV28	TGTGCCAGCCTCGACAGGGGCCGTCAAGAGACCCAGTACTTC	CASLDRGRQETQYF
TRBD2	few	TRBJ2-1	TRBV11-1	TGTGCCAGCAGCTCTACCTCGGTGGGGACTAGTCCTGAGCAGTTCTTC	CASSSTSVGTSPEQFF
NA	NA	TRBJ2-5	TRBV10-2	TGCGCCAGCAGTGAGTACAGCGTGGAGACCCAGTACTTC	CASSEYSVETQYF
NA	many	TRBJ2-2	TRBV14	TGTGCCAGCAGCCCGGCAGGGCGGATGAACACCGGGGAGCTGTTTTTT	CASSPAGRMNTGELFF
TRBD1	NA	TRBJ1-5	TRBV30	TGTGCCTGGGCACAGGGGGATTACAATCAGCCCCAGCATTTT	CAWAQGDYNQPQHF
TRBD1	NA	TRBJ2-2	TRBV9	TGTGCCAGCAGCCCCCAACAGGGGATCAACACCGGGGAGCTGTTTTTT	CASSPQQGINTGELFF
NA	few	TRBJ1-2	TRBV28	TGTGCCAGCACTTCAGGGTCCATCGGCTACACCTTC	CASTSGSIGYTF
TRBD2	NA	TRBJ2-3	TRBV7-9	TGTGCCAGCAGCCCCACGGGGACTAGGGGCACAGATACGCAGTATTTT	CASSPTGTRGTDTQYF
NA	NA	TRBJ1-5	TRBV19	TGTGCCAGTAGTATTGAAAAGGCCAGGCAAGGGCCCCAGCATTTT	CASSIEKARQGPQHF
TRBD1	NA	TRBJ2-1	TRBV14	TGTGCCAGCAGCTTGGACAGGGGGGACAATGAGCAGTTCTTC	CASSLDRGDNEQFF
NA	once	TRBJ2-5	TRBV18	TGTGCCAGCTCACCGAGGGAGACCCAGTACTTC	CASSPRETQYF
TRBD1	few	TRBJ1-2	TRBV30	TGTGCCTGGATGGGGACAGGGGGGATCTATGGCTACACCTTC	CAWMGTGGIYGYTF
TRBD2	NA	TRBJ2-1	TRBV18	TGTGCCAGCTCACCACCAGGGACTAGCGGAGGCAAGGGGGCCAATGAGCAGTTCTTC	CASSPPGTSGGKGANEQFF
NA	few	TRBJ1-1	TRBV30	TGTGCCTGGAGTGTACGGGGGGATACTGAAGCTTTCTTT	CAWSVRGDTEAFF
NA	NA	TRBJ2-3	TRBV7-6	TGTGCCAGCAGCTTAACATCGGGTCCAGATACGCAGTATTTT	CASSLTSGPDTQYF
TRBD2	NA	TRBJ2-1	TRBV7-2	TGTGCCAGCAGCCCCGGGACTAGCGGGAGCAATGAGCAGTTCTTC	CASSPGTSGSNEQFF
NA	NA	TRBJ2-5	TRBV30	TGTGCCTGGAGTGTACCCCTCAGTGGAAACCAAGAGACCCAGTACTTC	CAWSVPLSGNQETQYF
NA	NA	TRBJ2-5	TRBV14	TGTGCCAGCAGCCAAGGTGCGGAGACCCAGTACTTC	CASSQGAETQYF
TRBD1	NA	TRBJ1-1	TRBV4-3	TGCGCCAGCAGCCAAGACTCACAGGGGGCTGAACTCTTT	CASSQDSQGAELF
NA	NA	TRBJ1-1	TRBV9	TGTGCCAGCAGCGTAGAGGGCACCAGCCTTGAAGCTTTCTTT	CASSVEGTSLEAFF
NA	NA	TRBJ2-7	TRBV21-1	TGTGCCAGCAGCAAAGTGAGACAGGGAGGGTACGAGCAGTACTTC	CASSKVRQGGYEQYF